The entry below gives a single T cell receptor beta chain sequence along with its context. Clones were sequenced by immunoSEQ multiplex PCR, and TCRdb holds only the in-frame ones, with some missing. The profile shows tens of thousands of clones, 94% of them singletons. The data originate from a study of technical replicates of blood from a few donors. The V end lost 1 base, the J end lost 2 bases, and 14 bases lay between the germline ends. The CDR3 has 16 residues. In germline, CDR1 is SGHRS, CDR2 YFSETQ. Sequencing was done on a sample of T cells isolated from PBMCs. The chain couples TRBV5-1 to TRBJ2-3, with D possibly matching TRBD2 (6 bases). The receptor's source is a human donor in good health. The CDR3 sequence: CASSLSRGLFTDTQYF. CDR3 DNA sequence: TGCGCCAGCAGCTTGAGTCGGGGACTCTTCACAGATACGCAGTATTTT.